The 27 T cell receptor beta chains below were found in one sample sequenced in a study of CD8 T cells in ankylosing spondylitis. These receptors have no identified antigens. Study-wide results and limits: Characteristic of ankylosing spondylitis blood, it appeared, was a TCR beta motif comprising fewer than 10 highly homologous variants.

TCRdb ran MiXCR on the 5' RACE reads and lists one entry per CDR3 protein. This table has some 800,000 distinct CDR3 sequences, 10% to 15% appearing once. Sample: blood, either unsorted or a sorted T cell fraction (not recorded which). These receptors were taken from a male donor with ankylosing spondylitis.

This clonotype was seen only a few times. The CDR3 region has the DNA TGTGCCAGCCCATCCTCCGACAAACTTAACAATGAGCAGTTCTTC. It encodes CASPSSDKLNNEQFF. The J gene is TRBJ2-1, the V gene TRBV28; D call uncertain. The CDR3 totals 15 residues. Trimming removed 8 bases at V and 5 bases at J, with 19 bases between. The germline CDR1 and CDR2 sequences are MDHEN and SYDVKM.

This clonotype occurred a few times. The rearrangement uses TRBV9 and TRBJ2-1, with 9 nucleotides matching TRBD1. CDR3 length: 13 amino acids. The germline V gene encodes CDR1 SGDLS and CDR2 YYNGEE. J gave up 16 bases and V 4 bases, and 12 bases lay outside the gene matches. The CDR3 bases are TGTGCCAGCAGCCCAAGCGGGGACAGGGTAAATTTCTTC. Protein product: CASSPSGDRVNFF.

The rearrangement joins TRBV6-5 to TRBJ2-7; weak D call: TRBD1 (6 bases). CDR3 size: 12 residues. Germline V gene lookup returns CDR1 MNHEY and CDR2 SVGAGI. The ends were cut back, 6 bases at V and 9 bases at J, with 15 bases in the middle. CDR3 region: CASSRPDSGQYF. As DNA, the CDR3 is TGTGCCAGCAGCCGGCCGGACAGCGGGCAGTACTTC.

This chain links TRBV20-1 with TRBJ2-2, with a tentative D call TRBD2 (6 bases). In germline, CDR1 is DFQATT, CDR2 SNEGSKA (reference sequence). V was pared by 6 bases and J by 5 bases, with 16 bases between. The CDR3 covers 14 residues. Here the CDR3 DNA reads TGCAGTGCCCTTGGGACTCAGCGGACCGGGGAGCTGTTTTTT. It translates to CSALGTQRTGELFF.

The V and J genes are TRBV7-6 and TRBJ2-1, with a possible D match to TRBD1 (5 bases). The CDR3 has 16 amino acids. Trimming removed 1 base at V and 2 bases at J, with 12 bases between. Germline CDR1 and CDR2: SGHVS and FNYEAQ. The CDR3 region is CASSLEAGWAYNEQFF. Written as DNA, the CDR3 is TGTGCCAGCAGCTTAGAGGCAGGGTGGGCCTACAATGAGCAGTTCTTC.

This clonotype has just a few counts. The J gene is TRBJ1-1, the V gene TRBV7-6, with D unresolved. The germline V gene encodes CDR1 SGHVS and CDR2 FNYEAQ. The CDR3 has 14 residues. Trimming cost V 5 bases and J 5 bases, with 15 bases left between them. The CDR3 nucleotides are TGTGCCAGCAGCCCCCGACATATGGGGACTGAAGCTTTCTTT. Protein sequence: CASSPRHMGTEAFF.

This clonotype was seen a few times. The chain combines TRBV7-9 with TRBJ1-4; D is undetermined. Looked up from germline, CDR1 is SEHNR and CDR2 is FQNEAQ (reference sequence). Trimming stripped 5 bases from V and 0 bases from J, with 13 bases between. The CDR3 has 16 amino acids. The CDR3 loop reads CASSPSRDATNEKLFF. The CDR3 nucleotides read TGTGCCAGCAGCCCCAGTAGGGATGCAACTAATGAAAAACTGTTTTTT.

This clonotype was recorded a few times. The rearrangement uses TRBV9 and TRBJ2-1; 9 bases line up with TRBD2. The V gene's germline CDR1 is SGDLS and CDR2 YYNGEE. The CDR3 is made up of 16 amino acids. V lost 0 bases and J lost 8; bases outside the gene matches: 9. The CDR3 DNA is TGTGCCAGCAGCGTAGATGGACTAGCGTCAGGGTATGAGCAGTTCTTC. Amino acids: CASSVDGLASGYEQFF.

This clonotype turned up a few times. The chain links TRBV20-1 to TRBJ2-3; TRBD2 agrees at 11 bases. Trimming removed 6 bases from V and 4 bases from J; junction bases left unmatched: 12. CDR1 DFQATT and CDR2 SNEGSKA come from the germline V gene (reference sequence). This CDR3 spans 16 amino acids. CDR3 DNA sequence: TGCAGTGCGCAGCCTATAGCGGGAGGGATGCCAGATACGCAGTATTTT. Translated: CSAQPIAGGMPDTQYF.

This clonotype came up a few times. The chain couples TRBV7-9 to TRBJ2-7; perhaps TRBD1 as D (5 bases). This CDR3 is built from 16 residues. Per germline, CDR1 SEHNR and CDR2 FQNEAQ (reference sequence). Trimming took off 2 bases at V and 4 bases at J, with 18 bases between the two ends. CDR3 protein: CASSLNPLQGNYEQYF. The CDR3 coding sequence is TGTGCCAGCAGCTTAAACCCCTTGCAGGGCAATTACGAGCAGTACTTC.

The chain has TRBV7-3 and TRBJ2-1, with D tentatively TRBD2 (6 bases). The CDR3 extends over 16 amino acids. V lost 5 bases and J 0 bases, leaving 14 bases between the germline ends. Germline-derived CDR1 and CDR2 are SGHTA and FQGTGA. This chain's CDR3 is CASSGSGASSYNEQFF. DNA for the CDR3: TGTGCCAGCAGCGGTAGCGGTGCGAGCTCCTACAATGAGCAGTTCTTC.

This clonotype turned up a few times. The CDR3 nucleotides are TGTGCCAGCAGTCCCGACAGACCTTCACCCCTCCACTTT. Encoded protein: CASSPDRPSPLHF. The chain couples TRBV2 to TRBJ1-6; a possible D gene is TRBD1 (5 bases). The CDR3 is 13 amino acids. Germline V gene sequence: CDR1 SNHLY, CDR2 FYNNEI. V gave up 5 bases and J gave up 9 bases, with 11 bases separating them. The complete variable domain, with remaining parts taken from reference TRBV2 and TRBJ1-6, reads EPEVTQTPSHQVTQMGQEVILRCVPISNHLYFYWYRQILGQKVEFLVSFYNNEISEKSEIFDDQFSVERPDGSNFTLKIRSTKLEDSAMYFCASSPDRPSPLHFGNGTRLTVT.

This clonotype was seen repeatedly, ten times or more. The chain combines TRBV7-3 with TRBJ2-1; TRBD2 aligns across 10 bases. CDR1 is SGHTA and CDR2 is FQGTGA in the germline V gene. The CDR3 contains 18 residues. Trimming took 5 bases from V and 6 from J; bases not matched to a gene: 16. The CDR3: CASSPGGTSAPARNEQFF. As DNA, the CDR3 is TGTGCCAGCAGCCCCGGGGGGACTAGCGCTCCGGCACGCAATGAGCAGTTCTTC.

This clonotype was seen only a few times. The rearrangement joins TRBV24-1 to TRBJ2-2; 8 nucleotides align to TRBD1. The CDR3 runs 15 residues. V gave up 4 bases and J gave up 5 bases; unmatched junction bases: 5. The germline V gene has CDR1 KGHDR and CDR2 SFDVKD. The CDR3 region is CATSESGGSTGELFF. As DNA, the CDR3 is TGTGCCACCAGTGAATCAGGGGGCTCTACCGGGGAGCTGTTTTTT.

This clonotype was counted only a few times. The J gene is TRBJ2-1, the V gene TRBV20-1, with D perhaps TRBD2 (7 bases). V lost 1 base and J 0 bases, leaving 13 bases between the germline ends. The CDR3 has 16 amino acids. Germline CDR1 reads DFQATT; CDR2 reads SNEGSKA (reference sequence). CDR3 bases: TGCAGTGCTAGAGGGGGGCGGGGGACCTCCTACAATGAGCAGTTCTTC. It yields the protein CSARGGRGTSYNEQFF.

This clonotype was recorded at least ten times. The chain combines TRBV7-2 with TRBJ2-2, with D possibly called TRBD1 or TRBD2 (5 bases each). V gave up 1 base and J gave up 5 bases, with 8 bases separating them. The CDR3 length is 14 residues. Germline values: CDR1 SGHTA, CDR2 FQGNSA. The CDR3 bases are TGTGCCAGCAGCTTAGAATGGGGGACCGGGGAGCTGTTTTTT. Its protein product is CASSLEWGTGELFF.

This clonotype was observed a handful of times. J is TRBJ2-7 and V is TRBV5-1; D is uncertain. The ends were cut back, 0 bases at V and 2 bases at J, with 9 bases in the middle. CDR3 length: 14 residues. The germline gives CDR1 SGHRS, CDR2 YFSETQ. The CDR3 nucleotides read TGCGCCAGCAGCTTGGGGCCGGACGCCTACGAGCAGTACTTC. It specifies CASSLGPDAYEQYF.

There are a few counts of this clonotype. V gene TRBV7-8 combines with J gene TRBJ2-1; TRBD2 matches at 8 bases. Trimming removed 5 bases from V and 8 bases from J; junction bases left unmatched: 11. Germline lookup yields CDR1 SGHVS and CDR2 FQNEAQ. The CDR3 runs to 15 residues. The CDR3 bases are TGTGCCAGCAGCCCAAGGCTGCGGGAGGTGGATGAGCAGTTCTTC. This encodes CASSPRLREVDEQFF. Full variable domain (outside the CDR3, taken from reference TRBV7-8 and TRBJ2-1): GAGVSQSPRYKVAKRGQDVALRCDPISGHVSLFWYQQALGQGPEFLTYFQNEAQLDKSGLPSDRFFAERPEGSVSTLKIQRTQQEDSAVYLCASSPRLREVDEQFFGPGTRLTVL.

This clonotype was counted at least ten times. CDR3 DNA sequence: TGTGCCAGCAGCCAAGCTTTTACCCTATCAGGGAGTGGCTACACCTTC. Translating gives CASSQAFTLSGSGYTF. The rearrangement joins TRBV4-2 to TRBJ1-2; weak D call: TRBD1 (5 bases). Germline assignment: CDR1 LGHNA and CDR2 YNFKEQ. V lost 1 base and J 7 bases, leaving 19 bases between the germline ends. The CDR3 contains 16 residues.

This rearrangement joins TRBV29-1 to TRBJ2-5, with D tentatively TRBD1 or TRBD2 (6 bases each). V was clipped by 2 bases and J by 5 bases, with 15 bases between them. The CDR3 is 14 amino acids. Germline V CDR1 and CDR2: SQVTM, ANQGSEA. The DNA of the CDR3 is TGCAGCGTTGAACCCCGGGGGCGAGGGGAGACCCAGTACTTC. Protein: CSVEPRGRGETQYF.

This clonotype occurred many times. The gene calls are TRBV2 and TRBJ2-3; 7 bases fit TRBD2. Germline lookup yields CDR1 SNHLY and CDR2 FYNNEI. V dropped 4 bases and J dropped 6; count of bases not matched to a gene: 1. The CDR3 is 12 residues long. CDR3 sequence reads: CASSGLADTQYF. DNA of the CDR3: TGTGCCAGCAGTGGACTAGCCGATACGCAGTATTTT.

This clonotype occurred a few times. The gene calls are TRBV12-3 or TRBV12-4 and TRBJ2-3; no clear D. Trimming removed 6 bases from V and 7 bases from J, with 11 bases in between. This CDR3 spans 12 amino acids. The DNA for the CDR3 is TGTGCCAGCAGCCGTAGGTCGCATACGCAGTATTTT. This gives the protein CASSRRSHTQYF.

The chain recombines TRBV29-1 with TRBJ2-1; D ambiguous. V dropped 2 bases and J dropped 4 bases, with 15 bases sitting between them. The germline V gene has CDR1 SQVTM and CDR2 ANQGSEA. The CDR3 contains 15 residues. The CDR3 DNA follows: TGCAGCGTTGAATCGATCGGTCTTGAATACAATGAGCAGTTCTTC. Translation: CSVESIGLEYNEQFF.

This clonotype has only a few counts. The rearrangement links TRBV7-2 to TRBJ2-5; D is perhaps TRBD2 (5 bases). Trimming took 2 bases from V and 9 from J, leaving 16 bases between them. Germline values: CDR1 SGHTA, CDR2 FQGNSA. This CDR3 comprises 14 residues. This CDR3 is CASSLIISRRAQYF. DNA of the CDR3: TGTGCCAGCAGCTTAATTATTTCGCGGCGGGCCCAGTACTTC.

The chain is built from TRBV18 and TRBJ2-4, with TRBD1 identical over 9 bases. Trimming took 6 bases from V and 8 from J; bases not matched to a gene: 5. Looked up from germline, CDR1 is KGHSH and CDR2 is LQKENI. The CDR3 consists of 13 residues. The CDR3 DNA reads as TGTGCCAGCTCCGGGACAGGGAGGGACATTCAGTACTTC. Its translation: CASSGTGRDIQYF.

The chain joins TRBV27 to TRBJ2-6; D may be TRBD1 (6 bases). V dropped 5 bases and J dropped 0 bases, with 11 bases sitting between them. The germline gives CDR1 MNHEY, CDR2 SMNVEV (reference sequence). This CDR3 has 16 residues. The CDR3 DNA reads TGTGCCAGCAGTAAGGACAGAGGCTCTGGGGCCAACGTCCTGACTTTC. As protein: CASSKDRGSGANVLTF.

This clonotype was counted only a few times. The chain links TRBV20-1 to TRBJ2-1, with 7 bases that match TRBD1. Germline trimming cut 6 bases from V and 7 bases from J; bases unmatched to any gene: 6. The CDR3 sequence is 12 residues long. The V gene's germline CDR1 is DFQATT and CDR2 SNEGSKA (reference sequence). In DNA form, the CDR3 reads TGCAGTGCAAGAAAGACAGGGAATGAGCAGTTCTTC. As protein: CSARKTGNEQFF.